The clone carrying this TCR beta chain was counted at least ten times. Its cognate antigen is unknown. The sample belongs to a study of response to subunit inactivated influenza vaccine. Findings and limits, study-wide: The authors proposed limited new T cell recruitment per seasonal influenza vaccination.

A single record per CDR3 protein comes from TCRdb applying MiXCR to the RT-PCR reads. Here the sample spans hundreds of thousands of distinct CDR3 sequences, approximately 18% being singletons. The germline V gene has CDR1 MNHEY and CDR2 SVGEGT. The CDR3 consists of 14 residues. V trimming: 9 bases; J trimming: 2 bases; junction bases outside the gene matches: 7. The TCR was taken from a man aged 45-60 years who received an inactivated influenza vaccine. This sample comprised PBMCs from blood, obtained around 5 days after vaccination. V is TRBV6-2 or TRBV6-3 and J is TRBJ2-7, with 10 nucleotides matching TRBD1. CDR3 loop: CASKTGTGAYEQYF. In DNA form, the CDR3 reads TGTGCCAGTAAAACCGGGACAGGGGCCTACGAGCAGTACTTC.